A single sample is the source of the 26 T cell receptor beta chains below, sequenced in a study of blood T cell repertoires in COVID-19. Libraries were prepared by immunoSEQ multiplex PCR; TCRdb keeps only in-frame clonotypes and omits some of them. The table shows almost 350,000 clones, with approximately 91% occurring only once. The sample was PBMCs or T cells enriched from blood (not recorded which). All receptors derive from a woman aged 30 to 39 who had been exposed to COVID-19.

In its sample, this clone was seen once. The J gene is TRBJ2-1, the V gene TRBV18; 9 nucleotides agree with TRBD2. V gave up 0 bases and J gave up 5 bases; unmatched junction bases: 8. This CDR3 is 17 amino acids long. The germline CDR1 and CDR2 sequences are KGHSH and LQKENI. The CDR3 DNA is TGTGCCAGCTCACCACCAAGGGCGGGAGGGCCTAACAATGAGCAGTTCTTC. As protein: CASSPPRAGGPNNEQFF. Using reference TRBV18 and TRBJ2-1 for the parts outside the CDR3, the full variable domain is NAGVMQNPRHLVRRRGQEARLRCSPMKGHSHVYWYRQLPEEGLKFMVYLQKENIIDESGMPKERFSAEFPKEGPSILRIQQVVRGDSAAYFCASSPPRAGGPNNEQFFGPGTRLTVL.

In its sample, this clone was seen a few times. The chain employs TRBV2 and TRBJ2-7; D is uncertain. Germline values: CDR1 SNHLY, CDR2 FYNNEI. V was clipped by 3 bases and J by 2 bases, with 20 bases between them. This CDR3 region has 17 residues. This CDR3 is CASSDSAAGPLPYEQYF. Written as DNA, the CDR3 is TGTGCCAGCAGTGATTCCGCTGCCGGTCCCCTCCCCTACGAGCAGTACTTC.

The CDR3 coding sequence is TGTGCCAGCAGCTTACCGGGTGCGACAGATACGCAGTATTTT. It is translated as CASSLPGATDTQYF. This chain connects TRBV13 to TRBJ2-3; D is unresolved. The CDR3 runs 14 residues. Trimming shortened V by 2 bases and J by 3 bases, and 9 bases separated the two germline ends. Per germline, CDR1 PRHDT and CDR2 FYEKMQ (reference sequence).

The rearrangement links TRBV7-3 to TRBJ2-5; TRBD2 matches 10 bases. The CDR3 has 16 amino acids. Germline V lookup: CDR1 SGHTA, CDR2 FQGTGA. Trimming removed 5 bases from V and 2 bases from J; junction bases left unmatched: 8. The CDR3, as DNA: TGTGCCAGCAGCCTAGCGGGAGCGGCCCAACAAGAGACCCAGTACTTC. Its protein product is CASSLAGAAQQETQYF.

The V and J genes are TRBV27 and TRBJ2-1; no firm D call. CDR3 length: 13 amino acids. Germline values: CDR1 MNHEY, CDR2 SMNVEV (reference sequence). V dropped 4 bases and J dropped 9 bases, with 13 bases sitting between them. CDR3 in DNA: TGTGCCAGCAGTTCCATCTCAGGTGGTGAGCAGTTCTTC. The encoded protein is CASSSISGGEQFF.

DNA for the CDR3: TGCAGCGTACCGGACAGCATGAACACTGAAGCTTTCTTT. Its translation is CSVPDSMNTEAFF. V usage is TRBV29-1 and J usage is TRBJ1-1, with D perhaps TRBD1 (6 bases). The CDR3 extends over 13 amino acids. V lost 6 bases and J lost 0, with 11 bases in between. Germline-derived CDR1 and CDR2 are SQVTM and ANQGSEA.

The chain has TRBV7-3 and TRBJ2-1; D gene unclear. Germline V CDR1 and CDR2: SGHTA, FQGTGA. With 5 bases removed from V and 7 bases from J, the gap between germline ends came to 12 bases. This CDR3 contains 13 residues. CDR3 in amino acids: CASSPYESNEQFF. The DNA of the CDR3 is TGTGCCAGCAGCCCCTATGAGTCTAATGAGCAGTTCTTC.

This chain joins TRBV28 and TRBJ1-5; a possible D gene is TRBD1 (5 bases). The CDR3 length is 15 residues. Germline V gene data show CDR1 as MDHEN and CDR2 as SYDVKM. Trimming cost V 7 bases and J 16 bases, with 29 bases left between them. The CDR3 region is CASNTMGGETHLVHF. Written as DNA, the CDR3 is TGTGCCAGCAACACAATGGGGGGTGAAACCCACTTGGTTCATTTT. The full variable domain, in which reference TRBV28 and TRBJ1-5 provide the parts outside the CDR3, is DVKVTQSSRYLVKRTGEKVFLECVQDMDHENMFWYRQDPGLGLRLIYFSYDVKMKEKGDIPEGYSVSREKKERFSLILESASTNQTSMYLCASNTMGGETHLVHFGDGTRLSIL.

CDR3 in amino acids: CASGQSTGQGNLEQYF. The CDR3 DNA is TGCGCCAGCGGACAGTCGACGGGACAGGGGAACTTGGAGCAGTACTTC. V gene TRBV10-1 combines with J gene TRBJ2-7; 10 bases are shared with TRBD1. This CDR3 spans 16 amino acids. Germline V gene sequence: CDR1 WNHNN, CDR2 SYGVQD (reference sequence). V trimming: 8 bases; J trimming: 7 bases; junction bases outside the gene matches: 17.

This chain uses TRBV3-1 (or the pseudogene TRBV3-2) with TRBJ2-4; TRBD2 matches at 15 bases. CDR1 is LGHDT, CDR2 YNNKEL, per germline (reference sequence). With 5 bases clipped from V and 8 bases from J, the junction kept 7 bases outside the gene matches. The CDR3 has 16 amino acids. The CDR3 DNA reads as TGTGCCAGCAGCTCTCGGACTAGCGGGAGGGTAGACATTCAGTACTTC. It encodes CASSSRTSGRVDIQYF.

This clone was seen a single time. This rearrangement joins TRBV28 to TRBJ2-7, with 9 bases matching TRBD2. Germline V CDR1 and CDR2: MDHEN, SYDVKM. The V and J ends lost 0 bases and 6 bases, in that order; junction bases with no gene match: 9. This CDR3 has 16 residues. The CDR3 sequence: CASSLWRPSGNAEQYF. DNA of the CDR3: TGTGCCAGCAGTTTATGGAGGCCTAGCGGGAACGCCGAGCAGTACTTC.

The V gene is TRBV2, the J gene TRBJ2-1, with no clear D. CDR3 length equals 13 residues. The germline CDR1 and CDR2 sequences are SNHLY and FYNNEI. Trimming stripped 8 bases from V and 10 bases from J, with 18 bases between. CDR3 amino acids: CASGVVDRNEQFF. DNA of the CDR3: TGTGCCAGCGGAGTGGTGGATAGAAACGAGCAGTTCTTC.

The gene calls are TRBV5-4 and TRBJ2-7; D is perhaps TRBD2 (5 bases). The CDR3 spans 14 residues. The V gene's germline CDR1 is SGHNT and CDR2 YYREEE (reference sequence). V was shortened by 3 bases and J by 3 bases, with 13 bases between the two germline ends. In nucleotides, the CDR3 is TGTGCCAGCAGCTCGGAGGTGAGGGACTACGAGCAGTACTTC. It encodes CASSSEVRDYEQYF.

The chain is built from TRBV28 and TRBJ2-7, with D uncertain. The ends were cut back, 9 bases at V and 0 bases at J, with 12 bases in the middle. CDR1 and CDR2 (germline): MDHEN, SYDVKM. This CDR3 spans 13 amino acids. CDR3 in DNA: TGTGCCAGAAACAGAGCAAGCTCCTACGAGCAGTACTTC. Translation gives CARNRASSYEQYF.

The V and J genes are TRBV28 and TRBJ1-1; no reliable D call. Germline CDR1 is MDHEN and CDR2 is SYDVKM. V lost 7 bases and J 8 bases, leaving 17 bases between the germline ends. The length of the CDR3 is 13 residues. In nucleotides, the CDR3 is TGTGCCAGCAAATCCCCCCACGAGATAGAAGCTTTCTTT. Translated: CASKSPHEIEAFF.

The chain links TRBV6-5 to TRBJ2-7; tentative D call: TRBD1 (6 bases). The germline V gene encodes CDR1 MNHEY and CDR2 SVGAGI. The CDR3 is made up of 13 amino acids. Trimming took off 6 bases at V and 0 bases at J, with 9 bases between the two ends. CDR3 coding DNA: TGTGCCAGCAGGGGGACACCCTCCTACGAGCAGTACTTC. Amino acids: CASRGTPSYEQYF.

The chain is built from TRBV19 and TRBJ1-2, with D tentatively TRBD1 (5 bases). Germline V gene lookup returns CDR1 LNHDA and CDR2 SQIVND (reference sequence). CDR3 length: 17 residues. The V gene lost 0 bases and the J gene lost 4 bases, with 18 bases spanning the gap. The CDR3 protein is CASSIDPRRQGAYGYTF. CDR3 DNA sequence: TGTGCCAGTAGTATAGATCCCAGACGCCAGGGCGCCTATGGCTACACCTTC.

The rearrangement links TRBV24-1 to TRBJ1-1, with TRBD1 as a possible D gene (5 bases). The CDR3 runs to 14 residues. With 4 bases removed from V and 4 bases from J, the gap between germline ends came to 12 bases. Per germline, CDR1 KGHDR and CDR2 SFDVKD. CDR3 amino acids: CATSEGGSSTEAFF. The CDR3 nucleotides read TGTGCCACCAGTGAGGGGGGATCCAGCACTGAAGCTTTCTTT.

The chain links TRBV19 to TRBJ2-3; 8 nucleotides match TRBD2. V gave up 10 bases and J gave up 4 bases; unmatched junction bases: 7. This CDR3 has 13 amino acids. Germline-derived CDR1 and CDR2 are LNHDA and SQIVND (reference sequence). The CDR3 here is CATRTSWADTQYF. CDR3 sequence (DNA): TGTGCCACCCGGACTAGCTGGGCAGATACGCAGTATTTT.

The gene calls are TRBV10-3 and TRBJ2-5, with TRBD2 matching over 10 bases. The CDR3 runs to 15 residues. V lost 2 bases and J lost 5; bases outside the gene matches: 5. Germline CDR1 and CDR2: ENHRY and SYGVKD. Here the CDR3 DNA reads TGTGCCATCAGTGAGGCTAGCGGGAGAGGGGAGACCCAGTACTTC. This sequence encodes CAISEASGRGETQYF.

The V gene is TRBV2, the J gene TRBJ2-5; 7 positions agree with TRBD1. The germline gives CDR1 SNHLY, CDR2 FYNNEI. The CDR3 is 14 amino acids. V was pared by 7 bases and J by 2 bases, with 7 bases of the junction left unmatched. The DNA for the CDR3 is TGTGCCAGCATCCGGGACAGACTTCAAGAGACCCAGTACTTC. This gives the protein CASIRDRLQETQYF.

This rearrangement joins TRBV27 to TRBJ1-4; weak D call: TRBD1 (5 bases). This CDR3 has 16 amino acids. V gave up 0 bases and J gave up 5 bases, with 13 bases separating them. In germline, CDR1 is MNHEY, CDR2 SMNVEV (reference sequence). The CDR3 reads CASSLSGPRINEKLFF. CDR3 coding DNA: TGTGCCAGCAGTTTATCGGGGCCCCGGATAAATGAAAAACTGTTTTTT.

In DNA form, the CDR3 reads TGTGCCAGCATTTCTAGCGAACGTTACAATGAGCAGTTCTTC. Amino acid sequence: CASISSERYNEQFF. The chain employs TRBV2 and TRBJ2-1; tentative D call: TRBD2 (6 bases). V dropped 7 bases and J dropped 4 bases, with 14 bases sitting between them. This CDR3 contains 14 residues. Germline CDR1 SNHLY, CDR2 FYNNEI.

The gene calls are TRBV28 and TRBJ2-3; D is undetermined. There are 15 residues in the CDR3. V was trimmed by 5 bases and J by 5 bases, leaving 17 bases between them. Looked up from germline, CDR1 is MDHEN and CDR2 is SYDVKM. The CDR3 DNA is TGTGCCAGCAGTCCACTTCGCGGTAATCGAGATACGCAGTATTTT. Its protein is CASSPLRGNRDTQYF.

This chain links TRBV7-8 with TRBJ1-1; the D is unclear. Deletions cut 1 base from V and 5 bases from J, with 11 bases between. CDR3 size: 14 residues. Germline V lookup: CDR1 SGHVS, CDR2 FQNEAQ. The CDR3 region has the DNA TGTGCCAGCAGCTTAGTGTCTTCTAGGACTGAAGCTTTCTTT. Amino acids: CASSLVSSRTEAFF.

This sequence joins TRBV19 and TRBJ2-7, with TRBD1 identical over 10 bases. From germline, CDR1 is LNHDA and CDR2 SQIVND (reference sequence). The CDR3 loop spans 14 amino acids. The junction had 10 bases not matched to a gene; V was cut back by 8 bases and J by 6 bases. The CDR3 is CASADRDRGREQYF. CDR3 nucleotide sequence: TGTGCCAGTGCCGACCGGGACAGGGGTCGCGAGCAGTACTTC.